The 27 T cell receptor beta chains below all came from one sample that was sequenced in a study of T cell responses to AZD1222 COVID-19 vaccine. TCRdb's copy holds only in-frame clones and misses some; the assay was immunoSEQ multiplex PCR. The repertoire holds approximately 100,000 clones, with 87% as singletons. The specimen comprised peripheral blood, sampled on day 0 of AZD1222 vaccination. These receptors were collected from an adult in good health.

The V and J genes are TRBV7-2 and TRBJ2-1, with D tentatively TRBD1 (5 bases). The CDR3 is made up of 15 amino acids. The V gene's germline CDR1 is SGHTA and CDR2 FQGNSA. Trimming cost V 1 base and J 8 bases, with 15 bases left between them. The CDR3: CASSLVTRSTDEQFF. Written as DNA, the CDR3 is TGTGCCAGCAGCTTAGTCACTCGGTCGACAGATGAGCAGTTCTTC. Based on the CDR3 plus reference TRBV7-2 and TRBJ2-1, the full variable domain is GAGVSQSPSNKVTEKGKDVELRCDPISGHTALYWYRQSLGQGLEFLIYFQGNSAPDKSGLPSDRFSAERTGGSVSTLTIQRTQQEDSAVYLCASSLVTRSTDEQFFGPGTRLTVL.

The chain has TRBV18 and TRBJ1-6, with 10 bases aligning to TRBD1. In germline, CDR1 is KGHSH, CDR2 LQKENI. V trimming: 3 bases; J trimming: 7 bases; junction bases outside the gene matches: 0. The CDR3 is 14 residues long. The chain's CDR3 is CASSPGQGNSPLHF. CDR3 DNA: TGTGCCAGCTCACCGGGACAGGGGAATTCACCCCTCCACTTT.

This clone has a handful of counts. The rearrangement joins TRBV7-2 to TRBJ2-5; a possible D gene is TRBD2 (6 bases). Deletions cut 5 bases from V and 0 bases from J, with 22 bases between. Germline lookup yields CDR1 SGHTA and CDR2 FQGNSA. The CDR3 contains 18 residues. CDR3 amino acids: CASSHSGRGGGYQETQYF. The CDR3 coding sequence is TGTGCCAGCAGCCATTCGGGGAGAGGCGGAGGGTACCAAGAGACCCAGTACTTC.

The V call is TRBV28, the J call TRBJ1-5; D is unclear. The CDR3 length is 13 residues. Germline V gene data show CDR1 as MDHEN and CDR2 as SYDVKM. V dropped 5 bases and J dropped 4 bases, with 9 bases sitting between them. CDR3 sequence reads: CASSGRFNQPQHF. DNA of the CDR3: TGTGCCAGCAGTGGACGGTTTAATCAGCCCCAGCATTTT.

The V and J genes are TRBV7-9 and TRBJ2-3; D could derive from TRBD1 or TRBD2 (5 bases each). This CDR3 spans 15 amino acids. Looked up from germline, CDR1 is SEHNR and CDR2 is FQNEAQ (reference sequence). With 4 bases removed from V and 2 bases from J, the gap between germline ends came to 13 bases. CDR3: CASSSLRDPTDTQYF. CDR3 in DNA: TGTGCCAGCAGCTCACTCCGGGACCCCACAGATACGCAGTATTTT.

This clone showed up just once. This chain joins TRBV28 and TRBJ1-2, with 10 bases fitting TRBD1. Trimming took 4 bases from V and 4 from J; bases not matched to a gene: 3. The germline V gene encodes CDR1 MDHEN and CDR2 SYDVKM. The CDR3 totals 14 residues. CDR3 bases: TGTGCCAGCAGTTGGGACAGGGGTATCTATGGCTACACCTTC. Residues: CASSWDRGIYGYTF.

The CDR3 is CASSLRRETEAFF. The CDR3 nucleotides read TGTGCCAGCAGCTTAAGGAGGGAGACTGAAGCTTTCTTT. The V gene is TRBV7-2, the J gene TRBJ1-1, with D hard to call. The germline V and J ends were trimmed by 2 bases and 5 bases, with 9 bases remaining between them. Germline values: CDR1 SGHTA, CDR2 FQGNSA. The CDR3 extends over 13 amino acids.

J is TRBJ2-3 and V is TRBV11-2; no clear D. Deletions cut 1 base from V and 2 bases from J, with 7 bases between. The CDR3 covers 14 residues. Germline V gene lookup returns CDR1 SGHAT and CDR2 FQNNGV. The CDR3 loop is CASSLGSYTDTQYF. CDR3 in DNA: TGTGCCAGCAGCTTAGGTAGCTACACAGATACGCAGTATTTT. The whole variable domain, filled in from reference TRBV11-2 and TRBJ2-3, reads EAGVAQSPRYKIIEKRQSVAFWCNPISGHATLYWYQQILGQGPKLLIQFQNNGVVDDSQLPKDRFSAERLKGVDSTLKIQPAKLEDSAVYLCASSLGSYTDTQYFGPGTRLTVL.

This clone was found once. The chain couples TRBV18 to TRBJ2-7; 14 positions match TRBD2. The length of the CDR3 is 16 residues. Germline V gene sequence: CDR1 KGHSH, CDR2 LQKENI. The V segment lost 4 bases and the J segment 2 bases; nucleotides outside the gene matches: 4. The CDR3 sequence: CASSRGLAGVTYEQYF. CDR3 in DNA: TGTGCCAGCTCACGGGGACTAGCGGGAGTTACCTACGAGCAGTACTTC.

V gene TRBV6-2 or TRBV6-3 combines with J gene TRBJ2-3; weak D call: TRBD2 (5 bases). V shed 2 bases and J shed 5 bases, with 14 bases lying between them. The CDR3 has 15 amino acids. Germline loops: CDR1 MNHEY, CDR2 SVGEGT. The CDR3 protein is CASSYSSAREDTQYF. For the CDR3, the DNA is TGTGCCAGCAGTTACAGTAGCGCCAGAGAAGATACGCAGTATTTT.

The chain links TRBV6-5 to TRBJ1-3; D gene uncertain. Trimming took 5 bases from V and 0 from J, leaving 5 bases between them. Germline CDR1 reads MNHEY; CDR2 reads SVGAGI. The CDR3 is 13 amino acids. CDR3 residues: CASSQLSGNTIYF. For the CDR3, the DNA is TGTGCCAGCAGTCAGCTCTCTGGAAACACCATATATTTT.

The rearrangement joins TRBV4-3 to TRBJ1-2, with D unresolved. The CDR3 consists of 15 residues. Trimming cost V 0 bases and J 2 bases, with 10 bases left between them. The V gene's germline CDR1 is LGHNA and CDR2 YSLEER. CDR3 residues: CASSQDLAPNYGYTF. The CDR3 DNA is TGCGCCAGCAGCCAAGATCTTGCCCCAAACTATGGCTACACCTTC.

This clone has a handful of counts. This sequence joins TRBV28 and TRBJ2-7; 7 positions match TRBD2. Trimming cost V 7 bases and J 0 bases; bases outside gene matches: 3. This CDR3 comprises 13 residues. Germline loops: CDR1 MDHEN, CDR2 SYDVKM. The CDR3 coding sequence is TGTGCCAGCATGGGGGGGAGCTCCTACGAGCAGTACTTC. It yields the protein CASMGGSSYEQYF.

This clone has just one count. The V and J genes are TRBV6-5 and TRBJ2-3; D perhaps matches TRBD1 (6 bases). With 4 bases removed from V and 1 base from J, the gap between germline ends came to 9 bases. Germline values: CDR1 MNHEY, CDR2 SVGAGI. CDR3 size: 14 residues. CDR3 loop: CASSLSGGTDTQYF. CDR3 coding DNA: TGTGCCAGCAGTTTATCAGGGGGCACAGATACGCAGTATTTT.

V gene TRBV19 combines with J gene TRBJ1-1; no definite D call. V was pared by 3 bases and J by 1 base, with 9 bases between. Germline V gene lookup returns CDR1 LNHDA and CDR2 SQIVND (reference sequence). The CDR3 length is 14 residues. This CDR3 reads CASSIGTPNTEAFF. The CDR3 region has the DNA TGTGCCAGTAGTATTGGAACCCCGAACACTGAAGCTTTCTTT.

V usage is TRBV5-4 and J usage is TRBJ2-7; possible D gene TRBD2, 6 bases. This CDR3 region has 14 residues. Germline V gene lookup returns CDR1 SGHNT and CDR2 YYREEE (reference sequence). Trimming pared 2 bases from V and 2 bases from J, leaving 11 bases between. This CDR3 is CASSFGGTTYEQYF. CDR3 coding DNA: TGTGCCAGCAGCTTTGGCGGGACCACCTACGAGCAGTACTTC.

This chain uses TRBV18 with TRBJ1-2; 11 bases match TRBD1. Trimming removed 4 bases from V and 8 bases from J; junction bases left unmatched: 12. Germline V gene lookup returns CDR1 KGHSH and CDR2 LQKENI. The CDR3 has 16 residues. Written as DNA, the CDR3 is TGTGCCAGCTCACAGACAAACGGACAGGGGGCAGACGGCTACACCTTC. It is translated as CASSQTNGQGADGYTF.

The chain has TRBV2 and TRBJ1-5; D perhaps matches TRBD1 (5 bases). Looked up from germline, CDR1 is SNHLY and CDR2 is FYNNEI. Trimming stripped 5 bases from V and 0 bases from J, with 8 bases between. CDR3 length: 14 residues. The CDR3, as DNA: TGTGCCAGCAGTCCAGACAGTAGCAATCAGCCCCAGCATTTT. Residues: CASSPDSSNQPQHF.

This clone was counted once. The J gene is TRBJ2-3, the V gene TRBV6-2 or TRBV6-3; the match to TRBD1 covers 7 bases. Germline CDR1 is MNHEY and CDR2 is SVGEGT. V gave up 6 bases and J gave up 4 bases; unmatched junction bases: 7. The CDR3 spans 14 residues. The CDR3 is CASSPGGSADTQYF. In DNA, the CDR3 is TGTGCCAGCAGCCCAGGGGGTTCAGCAGATACGCAGTATTTT.

The chain links TRBV19 to TRBJ2-1; 9 nucleotides line up with TRBD2. CDR3 length: 15 amino acids. Trimming removed 3 bases from V and 7 bases from J; junction bases left unmatched: 7. Germline V lookup: CDR1 LNHDA, CDR2 SQIVND (reference sequence). CDR3 coding DNA: TGTGCCAGTAGTATTGGAGTAGCGGGAGTTAATGAGCAGTTCTTC. The encoded protein is CASSIGVAGVNEQFF. Full variable domain (outside the CDR3, taken from reference TRBV19 and TRBJ2-1): DGGITQSPKYLFRKEGQNVTLSCEQNLNHDAMYWYRQDPGQGLRLIYYSQIVNDFQKGDIAEGYSVSREKKESFPLTVTSAQKNPTAFYLCASSIGVAGVNEQFFGPGTRLTVL.

V and J are TRBV6-2 or TRBV6-3 and TRBJ1-5, with 9 bases identical to TRBD1. V shed 5 bases and J 7 bases; nucleotides not matched to a gene: 15. This CDR3 is 17 amino acids long. Germline V gives CDR1 MNHEY, CDR2 SVGEGT. CDR3 amino acids: CASSPFGSGQGHQPQHF. Here the CDR3 DNA reads TGTGCCAGCAGTCCATTCGGATCGGGACAGGGTCACCAGCCCCAGCATTTT.

This clone is a singleton in its sample. The chain has TRBV20-1 and TRBJ1-1, with 11 bases lining up with TRBD1. The CDR3 is made up of 13 amino acids. V lost 3 bases, J lost 11 bases, and 8 bases stayed unmatched. Germline CDR1 DFQATT, CDR2 SNEGSKA (reference sequence). CDR3 protein: CSASGGQGGYAFF. CDR3 bases: TGCAGTGCTAGTGGGGGACAGGGGGGATATGCTTTCTTT.

The CDR3 DNA reads as TGTGCCAGCAGCGCCCTTATCACTGAAGCTTTCTTT. This codes for CASSALITEAFF. This chain uses TRBV5-6 with TRBJ1-1, with no clear D. This CDR3 comprises 12 residues. The V end lost 4 bases, the J end lost 4 bases, and 8 bases lay between the germline ends. Germline-derived CDR1 and CDR2 are SGHDT and YYEEEE.

The CDR3 DNA follows: TGTGCCAGCAGCTTAAATGAAGGGAGGAATCAGCCCCAGCATTTT. It specifies CASSLNEGRNQPQHF. The rearrangement uses TRBV7-6 and TRBJ1-5; the D is unclear. The germline CDR1 and CDR2 sequences are SGHVS and FNYEAQ. Trimming pared 2 bases from V and 4 bases from J, leaving 12 bases between. The CDR3 extends over 15 amino acids.

The chain employs TRBV5-3 and TRBJ2-5, with TRBD2 matching 11 bases. TRBV5-3 is an ORF, and what it does is uncertain. CDR3 size: 17 residues. The J segment lost 4 bases and the V segment lost 2 bases, leaving 10 bases of the junction unmatched. CDR3 in DNA: TGTGCCAGAAGCTTAGGTCTAGCGGGAGGACGGGGAGAGACCCAGTACTTC. Encoded protein: CARSLGLAGGRGETQYF.

The chain couples TRBV14 to TRBJ2-7, with 13 bases identical to TRBD2. Per germline, CDR1 SGHDN and CDR2 FVKESK. After removal of 1 base from V and 12 bases from J, the junction contained 9 bases not matched to a gene. The CDR3 consists of 15 residues. This CDR3 reads CASSQAGLAGESLYF. DNA of the CDR3: TGTGCCAGCAGCCAAGCCGGACTAGCGGGAGAGTCGCTGTACTTC.

The chain has TRBV7-9 and TRBJ2-2; D might be TRBD1 (6 bases). V was shortened by 4 bases and J by 4 bases, with 13 bases between the two germline ends. Germline V gene data show CDR1 as SEHNR and CDR2 as FQNEAQ (reference sequence). The CDR3 covers 15 residues. The CDR3 bases are TGTGCCAGCAGCTCTACAGGGTTCTTCACCGGGGAGCTGTTTTTT. Translation gives CASSSTGFFTGELFF.